These 2 T cell receptor beta chains were all obtained from the same sample, sequenced in a study of T-cell memory formation after mild COVID-19. TCRdb redid the calling of the 5' RACE reads with MiXCR, one entry per CDR3 protein. The sample lists around 33,000 distinct CDR3 sequences, around a fifth occurring once. The sequenced sample consisted of PBMCs or a T cell subset sorted from them (not recorded which). The receptors come from an adult who had mild COVID-19 (a few samples of this study predate the infection). Cell type and time point are not known.

At least ten counts were recorded for this clonotype. The rearrangement joins TRBV12-3 or TRBV12-4 to TRBJ2-5; 13 bases align to TRBD2. V shed 5 bases, J shed 5 bases, and the junction held 5 bases outside the gene matches. This CDR3 region has 15 residues. This chain's CDR3 is CASSTGLAGVETQYF. CDR3 sequence (DNA): TGTGCCAGCAGTACCGGACTAGCGGGAGTGGAGACCCAGTACTTC.

This clonotype was found many times. This chain joins TRBV3-1 and TRBJ2-2; 7 bases are a match to TRBD1. This CDR3 is 14 amino acids long. The germline CDR1 and CDR2 sequences are LGHDT and YNNKEL (reference sequence). After removal of 4 bases from V and 6 bases from J, the junction contained 5 bases not matched to a gene. The CDR3 bases are TGTGCCAGCAGCCGATTGACAGGGCCCGGGGAGCTGTTTTTT. It encodes CASSRLTGPGELFF.